The 11 T cell receptor beta chains below all came from one sample that was sequenced in a study of T-cell memory formation after mild COVID-19. A single record per CDR3 protein comes from TCRdb applying MiXCR to the 5' RACE reads. This repertoire shows 140,000 or so distinct CDR3 sequences, around 5.8% found once; its top ten account for around 2%. The sample consisted of PBMCs or a T cell subset sorted from them (not recorded which). The receptors shown here come from an adult woman who had mild COVID-19 (a few samples of this study predate the infection). Cell type and time point are not known.

The chain carries TRBV6-2 or TRBV6-3 and TRBJ2-2, with unresolved D. The CDR3 covers 14 residues. V was pared by 7 bases and J by 2 bases, with 11 bases between. Looked up from germline, CDR1 is MNHEY and CDR2 is SVGEGT. CDR3 region: CASKVLINTGELFF. In DNA form, the CDR3 reads TGTGCCAGCAAGGTTCTGATAAACACCGGGGAGCTGTTTTTT.

At least ten counts were recorded for this clonotype. This chain links TRBV12-3 or TRBV12-4 with TRBJ1-2; maybe TRBD1 (6 bases). CDR3 length equals 13 residues. V dropped 2 bases and J dropped 7 bases, with 11 bases sitting between them. CDR3 sequence reads: CASSLLAGAGYTF. DNA for the CDR3: TGTGCCAGCAGTTTACTGGCAGGGGCTGGCTACACCTTC.

This clonotype was seen a handful of times. J is TRBJ2-7 and V is TRBV20-1, with D unclear. Germline CDR1 is DFQATT and CDR2 is SNEGSKA (reference sequence). The CDR3 covers 11 residues. V lost 3 bases, J lost 3 bases, and 6 bases lay in between. CDR3 sequence: CSASDNYEQYF. For the CDR3, the DNA is TGCAGTGCTAGTGACAACTACGAGCAGTACTTC.

This clonotype was detected many times. The gene calls are TRBV7-2 and TRBJ2-1, with 9 nucleotides matching TRBD2. The CDR3 sequence is 15 residues long. The J segment lost 3 bases and the V segment lost 7 bases, leaving 7 bases of the junction unmatched. Germline CDR1 reads SGHTA; CDR2 reads FQGNSA. CDR3 sequence: CASTTGTSSYNEQFF. In DNA, the CDR3 is TGTGCCAGCACCACCGGGACTAGCAGCTACAATGAGCAGTTCTTC.

The CDR3 nucleotides read TGCGCCAGCAGCCCCGGGACAGGGAGGGGATTCGGCTACACCTTC. Protein product: CASSPGTGRGFGYTF. The chain uses TRBV5-1 and TRBJ1-2; 9 bases are a match to TRBD1. Germline CDR1 is SGHRS and CDR2 is YFSETQ. Trimming at V came to 4 bases and at J to 8 bases, leaving 12 bases not matched to a gene. The CDR3 contains 15 residues.

The sample holds a few counts of this clonotype. The chain uses TRBV12-3 or TRBV12-4 and TRBJ1-1, with TRBD1 identical over 8 bases. The J segment lost 1 base and the V segment lost 4 bases, leaving 5 bases of the junction unmatched. The CDR3 is 15 residues long. CDR3 protein: CASSYRTGKNTEAFF. In DNA form, the CDR3 reads TGTGCCAGCAGTTACAGGACAGGGAAGAACACTGAAGCTTTCTTT.

This clonotype appeared many times. J is TRBJ2-1 and V is TRBV7-7, with a possible D match to TRBD1 (6 bases). CDR3 length equals 15 residues. Germline-derived CDR1 and CDR2 are SSHAT and FNYEAQ (reference sequence). V lost 0 bases and J lost 2, with 8 bases in between. CDR3 loop: CASSLAEGAYNEQFF. The CDR3 nucleotides are TGTGCCAGCAGCTTAGCTGAGGGGGCCTACAATGAGCAGTTCTTC. Supplemented by reference TRBV7-7 and TRBJ2-1, the full variable domain reads GAGVSQSPRYKVTKRGQDVTLRCDPISSHATLYWYQQALGQGPEFLTYFNYEAQPDKSGLPSDRFSAERPEGSISTLTIQRTEQRDSAMYRCASSLAEGAYNEQFFGPGTRLTVL.

V is TRBV19 and J is TRBJ2-1; TRBD2 matches 10 bases. The CDR3 spans 15 residues. CDR1 LNHDA and CDR2 SQIVND come from the germline V gene (reference sequence). The ends lost 6 bases at V and 7 bases at J; junction bases unmatched: 9. Here the CDR3 reads CASRVGSGGANEQFF. For the CDR3, the DNA is TGTGCCAGTAGAGTAGGAAGCGGGGGGGCGAATGAGCAGTTCTTC.

This clonotype was detected only a few times. The V gene is TRBV9, the J gene TRBJ2-1; maybe TRBD2 (6 bases). With 0 bases removed from V and 13 bases from J, the gap between germline ends came to 20 bases. CDR3 length equals 15 residues. In germline, CDR1 is SGDLS, CDR2 YYNGEE. In nucleotides, the CDR3 is TGTGCCAGCAGCGTAGGGCGGGGACGTTACCCCTTACAGTTCTTC. Protein product: CASSVGRGRYPLQFF. Supplemented by reference TRBV9 and TRBJ2-1, the full variable domain reads DSGVTQTPKHLITATGQRVTLRCSPRSGDLSVYWYQQSLDQGLQFLIQYYNGEERAKGNILERFSAQQFPDLHSELNLSSLELGDSALYFCASSVGRGRYPLQFFGPGTRLTVL.

A note on this clonotype: A read error is possible here, since a much larger clone lies one base away. J is TRBJ2-2 and V is TRBV11-1; possibly TRBD2 for D (5 bases). The CDR3 is made up of 15 amino acids. V lost 6 bases to trimming and J lost 3 bases, with 14 bases between them. Germline V gene lookup returns CDR1 SGHAT and CDR2 FQDESV (reference sequence). CDR3 in DNA: TGTGCCAGCAGTCTTCCCGGGATGCACACCGGGGAGCTGTTTTTT. The encoded protein is CASSLPGMHTGELFF.

The chain is built from TRBV7-9 and TRBJ2-3; D ambiguous. This CDR3 is built from 13 residues. Germline loops: CDR1 SEHNR, CDR2 FQNEAQ (reference sequence). V gave up 8 bases and J gave up 4 bases, with 13 bases separating them. In DNA form, the CDR3 reads TGTGCCAGCGTCCAACATGGGGCAGATACGCAGTATTTT. This gives the protein CASVQHGADTQYF.